The 28 T cell receptor beta chains in this list originate from one sample, sequenced in a study of technical replicates of blood from a handful of donors. Assay used: immunoSEQ multiplex PCR; TCRdb lists only in-frame clones, some missing. The table lists fewer than 70,000 clones, approximately 86% of them singletons, with over 5.5% in the top ten. Sequenced: PBMCs. Receptor source: a human donor in good health. Some clones in this sample may be carry-over from other donors' samples.

V and J are TRBV4-1 and TRBJ2-3, with D possibly being TRBD2 (5 bases). CDR3 length: 15 amino acids. Germline assignment: CDR1 MGHRA and CDR2 YSYEKL. V was pared by 4 bases and J by 0 bases, with 11 bases between. The chain's CDR3 is CASSRTGSSTDTQYF. DNA of the CDR3: TGCGCCAGCAGCCGCACGGGATCTAGCACAGATACGCAGTATTTT.

The sample holds a few counts of this clone. The V and J genes are TRBV7-2 and TRBJ2-7; 12 bases agree with TRBD2. V trimming: 0 bases; J trimming: 2 bases; junction bases outside the gene matches: 8. This CDR3 region has 18 residues. Germline V gene data show CDR1 as SGHTA and CDR2 as FQGNSA. CDR3 nucleotide sequence: TGTGCCAGCAGCTTAGCGAGGTGGACTAGCGGGACAACCTACGAGCAGTACTTC. Amino acids: CASSLARWTSGTTYEQYF. The complete variable domain, with remaining parts taken from reference TRBV7-2 and TRBJ2-7, reads GAGVSQSPSNKVTEKGKDVELRCDPISGHTALYWYRQSLGQGLEFLIYFQGNSAPDKSGLPSDRFSAERTGGSVSTLTIQRTQQEDSAVYLCASSLARWTSGTTYEQYFGPGTRLTVT.

The chain couples TRBV2 to TRBJ2-7, with 10 bases aligning to TRBD2. The CDR3 totals 17 residues. V trimming: 6 bases; J trimming: 5 bases; junction bases outside the gene matches: 16. Per the germline V gene, CDR1 is SNHLY and CDR2 is FYNNEI. The CDR3 region is CASRPRAGGFGVDEQYF. The CDR3 nucleotides are TGTGCCAGCAGGCCCCGAGCGGGGGGGTTTGGGGTAGACGAGCAGTACTTC. The complete variable domain, with remaining parts taken from reference TRBV2 and TRBJ2-7, reads EPEVTQTPSHQVTQMGQEVILRCVPISNHLYFYWYRQILGQKVEFLVSFYNNEISEKSEIFDDQFSVERPDGSNFTLKIRSTKLEDSAMYFCASRPRAGGFGVDEQYFGPGTRLTVT.

The sample holds one count of this clone. This chain connects TRBV4-2 to TRBJ2-7; 9 bases align to TRBD2. CDR3 size: 15 residues. The germline V gene encodes CDR1 LGHNA and CDR2 YNFKEQ. V shed 0 bases, J shed 5 bases, and the junction held 5 bases outside the gene matches. CDR3 in DNA: TGTGCCAGCAGCCAAGAATGGGCTAGCGGGGACGAGCAGTACTTC. Residues: CASSQEWASGDEQYF.

The V and J genes are TRBV10-2 and TRBJ2-1; TRBD2 agrees at 14 bases. The CDR3 covers 15 residues. The J segment lost 8 bases and the V segment lost 4 bases, leaving 4 bases of the junction unmatched. The germline V gene encodes CDR1 WSHSY and CDR2 SAAADI. CDR3 sequence: CASSAGTSGSDEQFF. The CDR3 DNA is TGCGCCAGCAGTGCTGGGACTAGCGGGAGTGATGAGCAGTTCTTC.

V gene TRBV6-5 combines with J gene TRBJ2-5; D possibly corresponds to TRBD1 (5 bases). The CDR3 loop spans 13 amino acids. CDR1 and CDR2 (germline): MNHEY, SVGAGI. V shed 3 bases and J shed 5 bases, with 10 bases lying between them. CDR3 loop: CASSYPGLETQYF. The CDR3 coding sequence is TGTGCCAGCAGTTATCCAGGGTTGGAGACCCAGTACTTC.

The V gene is TRBV14, the J gene TRBJ2-3, with D perhaps matching TRBD2 (6 bases). Germline V gene data show CDR1 as SGHDN and CDR2 as FVKESK. Trimming pared 6 bases from V and 8 bases from J, leaving 12 bases between. CDR3 size: 12 residues. The CDR3 here is CASSWTTTTQYF. In DNA form, the CDR3 reads TGTGCCAGCAGTTGGACTACAACTACGCAGTATTTT.

The chain couples TRBV5-1 to TRBJ1-1; perhaps TRBD1 as D (6 bases). This CDR3 contains 13 residues. The germline gives CDR1 SGHRS, CDR2 YFSETQ. The V and J ends lost 3 bases and 4 bases respectively, with 10 bases between them. The CDR3 protein is CASSYTGFTEAFF. CDR3 nucleotides: TGCGCCAGCAGCTATACAGGGTTCACTGAAGCTTTCTTT.

The chain couples TRBV7-8 to TRBJ1-2; weak D call: TRBD1 (5 bases). The CDR3 is made up of 14 amino acids. Germline assignment: CDR1 SGHVS and CDR2 FQNEAQ. V was shortened by 5 bases and J by 2 bases, with 12 bases between the two germline ends. The CDR3 loop reads CASSPKGLNYGYTF. DNA of the CDR3: TGTGCCAGCAGCCCGAAGGGGCTGAACTATGGCTACACCTTC.

The chain employs TRBV5-1 and TRBJ2-3; 11 bases match TRBD2. Per germline, CDR1 SGHRS and CDR2 YFSETQ. After removal of 3 bases from V and 5 bases from J, the junction contained 2 bases not matched to a gene. The length of the CDR3 is 14 residues. This chain's CDR3 is CASSYSGREDTQYF. In nucleotides, the CDR3 is TGCGCCAGCAGCTATAGCGGGAGGGAAGATACGCAGTATTTT. The complete variable domain, with remaining parts taken from reference TRBV5-1 and TRBJ2-3, reads KAGVTQTPRYLIKTRGQQVTLSCSPISGHRSVSWYQQTPGQGLQFLFEYFSETQRNKGNFPGRFSGRQFSNSRSEMNVSTLELGDSALYLCASSYSGREDTQYFGPGTRLTVL.

This rearrangement joins TRBV19 to TRBJ2-3, with a tentative D call TRBD2 (5 bases). The CDR3 consists of 12 residues. Trimming pared 8 bases from V and 1 base from J, leaving 7 bases between. Germline V lookup: CDR1 LNHDA, CDR2 SQIVND (reference sequence). CDR3 bases: TGTGCCAGTCGAGGGCGCACAGATACGCAGTATTTT. Amino acids: CASRGRTDTQYF.

This clone appeared a single time. This chain uses TRBV7-3 with TRBJ1-1; D is unclear. Germline CDR1 SGHTA, CDR2 FQGTGA. The CDR3 has 14 amino acids. The V and J ends lost 6 bases and 0 bases respectively, with 11 bases between them. The CDR3 DNA sequence: TGTGCCAGCAGTGTTGGAGGTGTGAACACTGAAGCTTTCTTT. Amino acid sequence: CASSVGGVNTEAFF.

The chain combines TRBV7-6 with TRBJ2-1, with D unresolved. This CDR3 has 14 amino acids. Germline lookup yields CDR1 SGHVS and CDR2 FNYEAQ. The germline V and J ends were trimmed by 6 bases and 8 bases, with 17 bases remaining between them. The CDR3 protein is CASSLNDLRDEQFF. The CDR3 DNA is TGTGCCAGCAGTCTTAACGACTTACGGGATGAGCAGTTCTTC.

The chain recombines TRBV5-1 with TRBJ2-5; 9 bases map to TRBD2. CDR1 and CDR2 from the germline V gene are SGHRS and YFSETQ. V dropped 7 bases and J dropped 4; count of bases not matched to a gene: 11. This CDR3 spans 15 amino acids. The CDR3 protein is CASGSGGRARETQYF. CDR3 nucleotides: TGCGCCAGCGGTTCGGGCGGGAGGGCCAGAGAGACCCAGTACTTC. Looking up the rest from reference TRBV5-1 and TRBJ2-5 gives the full variable domain: KAGVTQTPRYLIKTRGQQVTLSCSPISGHRSVSWYQQTPGQGLQFLFEYFSETQRNKGNFPGRFSGRQFSNSRSEMNVSTLELGDSALYLCASGSGGRARETQYFGPGTRLLVL.

The V and J genes are TRBV18 and TRBJ2-7; maybe TRBD2 (5 bases). V was shortened by 0 bases and J by 6 bases, with 12 bases between the two germline ends. CDR1 and CDR2 (germline): KGHSH, LQKENI. This CDR3 contains 14 residues. CDR3 DNA sequence: TGTGCCAGCTCACCACCTCCGGGCGGGCTCGAGCAGTACTTC. This encodes CASSPPPGGLEQYF.

The chain couples TRBV4-2 to TRBJ2-7; TRBD2 agrees at 8 bases. J was trimmed by 3 bases and V by 1 base; bases with no gene match: 5. Germline assignment: CDR1 LGHNA and CDR2 YNFKEQ. The CDR3 sequence is 15 residues long. The CDR3 here is CASSQARGGNYEQYF. The CDR3, as DNA: TGTGCCAGCAGCCAAGCACGGGGGGGCAACTACGAGCAGTACTTC.

This clone ranks as medium-sized. The rearrangement joins TRBV6-4 to TRBJ2-2; the match to TRBD2 covers 8 bases. This CDR3 region has 15 residues. Trimming cost V 3 bases and J 3 bases; bases outside gene matches: 3. Germline loops: CDR1 MRHNA, CDR2 SNTAGT. The CDR3 nucleotides are TGTGCCAGCAGTGAGGTAGCGGGACACACCGGGGAGCTGTTTTTT. It yields the protein CASSEVAGHTGELFF.

This rearrangement joins TRBV30 to TRBJ1-5, with 7 positions matching TRBD1. There are 13 residues in the CDR3. Germline lookup yields CDR1 GTSNPN and CDR2 SVGIG (reference sequence). CDR3 DNA sequence: TGTGCGTGGGACAGCGGGACCCATCAGCCCCAGCATTTT. Translating it yields CAWDSGTHQPQHF. Based on the CDR3 plus reference TRBV30 and TRBJ1-5, the full variable domain is SQTIHQWPATLVQPVGSPLSLECTVEGTSNPNLYWYRQAAGRGLQLLFYSVGIGQISSEVPQNLSASRPQDRQFILSSKKLLLSDSGFYLCAWDSGTHQPQHFGDGTRLSIL.

Here the CDR3 reads CASSLDTRGANVLTF. CDR3 DNA sequence: TGCGCCAGCAGCTTGGATACTCGTGGGGCCAACGTCCTGACTTTC. This chain connects TRBV5-1 to TRBJ2-6, with unresolved D. V lost 0 bases and J lost 3, with 7 bases in between. The CDR3 is 15 amino acids. Germline CDR1 reads SGHRS; CDR2 reads YFSETQ.

CDR3 in amino acids: CASGLVLGGGPGFNGYTF. The CDR3 region has the DNA TGTGCTAGTGGTTTGGTACTCGGCGGGGGGCCGGGCTTTAATGGCTACACCTTC. The chain carries TRBV12-5 and TRBJ1-2, with D perhaps matching TRBD1 (6 bases). The CDR3 length is 18 residues. Trimming removed 0 bases from V and 6 bases from J, with 23 bases in between. Looked up from germline, CDR1 is LGHNT and CDR2 is FRNRAP.

CDR3 region: CASSPVAGGQNGELFF. The CDR3 DNA follows: TGTGCCAGCAGCCCCGTAGCGGGGGGGCAAAACGGGGAGCTGTTTTTT. This rearrangement joins TRBV5-4 to TRBJ2-2; 11 nucleotides match TRBD2. The germline V gene has CDR1 SGHNT and CDR2 YYREEE (reference sequence). The CDR3 runs to 16 residues. V dropped 4 bases and J dropped 7; count of bases not matched to a gene: 9.

V usage is TRBV6-5 and J usage is TRBJ2-5, with 9 bases lining up with TRBD1. The J segment lost 6 bases and the V segment lost 8 bases, leaving 4 bases of the junction unmatched. Germline values: CDR1 MNHEY, CDR2 SVGAGI. The CDR3 is made up of 12 amino acids. CDR3 region: CASRDRVQTQYF. CDR3 nucleotide sequence: TGTGCCAGCCGGGACAGGGTTCAGACCCAGTACTTC.

This clone occurred once. The CDR3 reads CAWSVSPGGYTF. In DNA form, the CDR3 reads TGTGCCTGGAGTGTTTCACCCGGTGGCTACACCTTC. The genes are TRBV30 and TRBJ1-2; no firm D call. Trimming took 0 bases from V and 7 from J, leaving 9 bases between them. Germline lookup yields CDR1 GTSNPN and CDR2 SVGIG (reference sequence). The CDR3 runs to 12 residues.

The chain uses TRBV19 and TRBJ1-5; D gene unclear. The V and J ends lost 1 base and 4 bases respectively, with 5 bases between them. CDR3 size: 13 residues. Germline CDR1 LNHDA, CDR2 SQIVND (reference sequence). The CDR3 loop reads CASSIVGNQPQHF. Written as DNA, the CDR3 is TGTGCCAGTAGTATAGTCGGGAATCAGCCCCAGCATTTT.

V and J are TRBV7-9 and TRBJ2-1; 9 bases align to TRBD2. The CDR3 spans 17 residues. After removal of 5 bases from V and 3 bases from J, the junction contained 11 bases not matched to a gene. The germline V gene has CDR1 SEHNR and CDR2 FQNEAQ (reference sequence). The CDR3 reads CASSPPVTSGYYNEQFF. DNA for the CDR3: TGTGCCAGCAGCCCCCCGGTGACTAGCGGATACTACAATGAGCAGTTCTTC.

The rearrangement joins TRBV5-4 to TRBJ1-1; 8 bases map to TRBD1. Losses at the gene ends were 4 bases for V and 6 bases for J; bases not matched to a gene: 11. Germline CDR1 reads SGHNT; CDR2 reads YYREEE (reference sequence). The CDR3 has 15 amino acids. CDR3 bases: TGTGCCAGCAGCGGGGGGACAGGCCAGGGGGCTGAAGCTTTCTTT. This gives the protein CASSGGTGQGAEAFF.

The J gene is TRBJ1-4, the V gene TRBV6-5; TRBD1 matches 9 bases. The trim removed 5 bases at V and 4 bases at J, leaving 2 bases unmatched. The CDR3 is 14 residues long. From germline, CDR1 is MNHEY and CDR2 SVGAGI. CDR3 in amino acids: CASSRTGVNEKLFF. CDR3 DNA sequence: TGTGCCAGCAGTCGGACAGGGGTTAATGAAAAACTGTTTTTT.

The chain employs TRBV7-9 and TRBJ1-1, with no clear D. This CDR3 spans 15 amino acids. Germline V gives CDR1 SEHNR, CDR2 FQNEAQ (reference sequence). V shed 5 bases and J shed 7 bases, with 20 bases lying between them. CDR3 sequence reads: CASSPPTEQIREAFF. Here the CDR3 DNA reads TGTGCCAGCAGCCCCCCCACGGAGCAGATTCGTGAAGCTTTCTTT.